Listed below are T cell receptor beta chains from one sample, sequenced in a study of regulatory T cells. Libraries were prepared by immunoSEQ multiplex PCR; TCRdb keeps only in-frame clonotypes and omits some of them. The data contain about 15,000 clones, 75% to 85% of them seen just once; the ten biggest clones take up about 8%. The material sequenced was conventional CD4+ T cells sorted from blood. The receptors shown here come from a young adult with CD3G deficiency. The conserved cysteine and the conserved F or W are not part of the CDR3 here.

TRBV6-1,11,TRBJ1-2,ASSAPDRPSSF
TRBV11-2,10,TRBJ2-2,ASSLEVGELF
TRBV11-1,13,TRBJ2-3,ASSLALLAGGTQY
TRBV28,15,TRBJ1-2,ASSPPPAANTNYGYT
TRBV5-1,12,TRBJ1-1,ASSVGTANTEAF
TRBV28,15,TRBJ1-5,VSTIAGATVGNQPQH
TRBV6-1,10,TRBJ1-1,ASGRHDTEAF
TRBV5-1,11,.,ASSLGDKYEQY
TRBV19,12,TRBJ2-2,ASSKSGVTGELF
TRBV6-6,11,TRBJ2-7,ASSRPGASEQY
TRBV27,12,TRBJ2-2,ASRRGAYTGELF
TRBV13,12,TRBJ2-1,ASSSGLAGNEQF
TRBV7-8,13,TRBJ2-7,ASSLEGQGFHEQY
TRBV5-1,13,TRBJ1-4,ASSLGDRRGEKLF
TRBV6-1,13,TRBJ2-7,ASSNLAGGAYEQY
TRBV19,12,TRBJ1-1,ASSMLYRGTEAF
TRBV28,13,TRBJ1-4,ASSLGGTGYEKLF
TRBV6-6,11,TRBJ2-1,ASSYSNYNEQF
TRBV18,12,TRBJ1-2,ASSPVVQNYGYT
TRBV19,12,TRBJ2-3,ASSMGQGTDTQY
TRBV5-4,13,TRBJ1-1,ASSVTGGASTEAF
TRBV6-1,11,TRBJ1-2,ASKSTGSNGYT
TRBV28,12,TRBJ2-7,ASSFPGRKYEQY
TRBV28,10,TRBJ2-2,ASSLRYGELF
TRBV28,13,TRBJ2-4,ASSLLGPGKNIQY
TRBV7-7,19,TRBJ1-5,ASSLGGPGQTQKNSNQPQH
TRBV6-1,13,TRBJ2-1,ASRAHYPQRNEQF
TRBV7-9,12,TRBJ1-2,ASSLGGRNYGYT
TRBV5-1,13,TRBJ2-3,ASSLTGERKDTQY
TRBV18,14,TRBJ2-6,ASSPFRLSGANVLT
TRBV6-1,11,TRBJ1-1,ASSATWNTEAF
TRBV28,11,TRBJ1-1,ASSQGGRTEAF
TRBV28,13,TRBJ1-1,ASSLLGRVETEAF
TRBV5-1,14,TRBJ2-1,ASSLTLAASYNEQF
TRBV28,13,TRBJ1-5,ASSVTTGGNQPQH
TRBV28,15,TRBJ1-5,ASRTRETRAGNQPQH
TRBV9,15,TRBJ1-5,ASSVGGEGPRNQPQH